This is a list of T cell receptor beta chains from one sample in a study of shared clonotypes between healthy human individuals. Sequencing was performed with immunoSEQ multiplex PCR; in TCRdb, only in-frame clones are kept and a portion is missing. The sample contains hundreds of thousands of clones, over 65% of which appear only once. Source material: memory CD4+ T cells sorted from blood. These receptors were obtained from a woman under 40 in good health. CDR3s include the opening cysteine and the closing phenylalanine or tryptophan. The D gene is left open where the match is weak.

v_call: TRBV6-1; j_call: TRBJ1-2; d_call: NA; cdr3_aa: CAAGGNYGYTF
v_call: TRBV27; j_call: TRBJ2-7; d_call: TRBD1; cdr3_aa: CASSSILGTGDHEQYF
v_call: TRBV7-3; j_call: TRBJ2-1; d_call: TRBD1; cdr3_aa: CASSQDRGDYNEQFF
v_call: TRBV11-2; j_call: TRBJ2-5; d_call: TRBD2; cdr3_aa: CASSLPAGGGETQYF
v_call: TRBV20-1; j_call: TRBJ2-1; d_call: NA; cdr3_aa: CSAIPLNEQFF
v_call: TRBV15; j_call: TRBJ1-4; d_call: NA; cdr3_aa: CATSRDIFATNEKLFF
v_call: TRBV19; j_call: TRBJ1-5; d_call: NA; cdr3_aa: CASSIGGNQPQHF
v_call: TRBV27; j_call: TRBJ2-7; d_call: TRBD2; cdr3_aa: CASRPPRTSGRGEQYF
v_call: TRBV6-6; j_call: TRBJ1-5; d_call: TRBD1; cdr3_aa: CASSYQGDREDQPQHF
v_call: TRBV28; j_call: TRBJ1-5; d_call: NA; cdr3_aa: CASSRRGSQPQHF
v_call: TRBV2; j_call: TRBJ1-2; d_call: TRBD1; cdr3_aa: CASSVRGGAGYTF
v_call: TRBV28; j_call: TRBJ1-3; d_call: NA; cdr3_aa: CASGVPGSGNTIYF
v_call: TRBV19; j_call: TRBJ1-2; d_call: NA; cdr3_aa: CASSRGDGYTF
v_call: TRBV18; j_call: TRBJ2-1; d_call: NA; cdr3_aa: CASSPGTGDNEQFF
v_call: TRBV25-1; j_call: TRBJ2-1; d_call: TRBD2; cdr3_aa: CASSLAGVRGYNEQFF
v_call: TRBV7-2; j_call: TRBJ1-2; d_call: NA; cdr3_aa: CASSPSLTGAAGYTF
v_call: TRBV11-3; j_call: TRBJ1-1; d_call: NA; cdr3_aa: CASSARVGTEAFF
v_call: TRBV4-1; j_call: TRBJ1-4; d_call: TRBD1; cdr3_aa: CASSQPRGRGEKLFF
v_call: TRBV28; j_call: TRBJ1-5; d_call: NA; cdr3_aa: CASTSAALRPGNQPQHF
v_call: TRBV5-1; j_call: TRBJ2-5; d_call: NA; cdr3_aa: CASSPSGGIPWETQYF
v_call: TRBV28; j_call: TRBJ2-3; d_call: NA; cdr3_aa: CASSSSPANTQYF
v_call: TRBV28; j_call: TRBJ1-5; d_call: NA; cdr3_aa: CASSLYANQPQHF
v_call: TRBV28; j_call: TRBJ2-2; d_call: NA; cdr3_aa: CASSYRSRGELFF
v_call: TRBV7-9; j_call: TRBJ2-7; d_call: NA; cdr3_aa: CASSESGRDEQYF
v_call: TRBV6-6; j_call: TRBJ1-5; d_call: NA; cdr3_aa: CASSYRQNSNQPQHF
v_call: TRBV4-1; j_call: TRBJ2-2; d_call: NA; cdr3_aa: CASSQGSRRTGELFF
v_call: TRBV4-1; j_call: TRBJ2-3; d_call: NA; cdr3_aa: CASSQALGGGHTDTQYF
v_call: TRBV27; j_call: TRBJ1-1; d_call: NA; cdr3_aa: CASSLSFGGADRITEAFF
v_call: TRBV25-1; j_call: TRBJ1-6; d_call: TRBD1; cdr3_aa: CASGGQGVDSPLHF
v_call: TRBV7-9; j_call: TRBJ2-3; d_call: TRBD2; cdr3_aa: CASSLLAGGGDTQYF
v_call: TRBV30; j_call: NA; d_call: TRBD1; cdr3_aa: CAWSSGQGYEQYF
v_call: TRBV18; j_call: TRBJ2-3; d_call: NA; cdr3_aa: CASSPGASDTQYF
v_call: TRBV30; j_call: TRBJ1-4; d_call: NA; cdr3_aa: CAWRTQQGGKGEKLFF
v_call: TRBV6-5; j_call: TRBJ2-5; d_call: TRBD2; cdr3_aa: CASTTGGKETQYF
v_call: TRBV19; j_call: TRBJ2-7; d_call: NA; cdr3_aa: CASSIFGSRGYKEQYF
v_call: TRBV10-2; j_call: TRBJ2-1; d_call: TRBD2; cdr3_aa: CASSERFGLVDEQFF
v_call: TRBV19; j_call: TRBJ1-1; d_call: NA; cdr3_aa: CASSAYLERTEAFF
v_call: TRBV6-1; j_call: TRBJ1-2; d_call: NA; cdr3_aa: CASSAGTTYGYTF
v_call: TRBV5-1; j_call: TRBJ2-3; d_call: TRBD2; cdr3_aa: CASSPQTSPTDTQYF
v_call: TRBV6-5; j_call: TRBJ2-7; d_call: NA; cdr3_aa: CASSYSPSSTYEQYF
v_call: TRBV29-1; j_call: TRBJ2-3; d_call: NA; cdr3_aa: CSVELEGPDTQYF
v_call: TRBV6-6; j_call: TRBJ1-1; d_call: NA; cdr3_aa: CASSYRGVTTEAFF
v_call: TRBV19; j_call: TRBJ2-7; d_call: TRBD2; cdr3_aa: CALGHGLAVKPYEQYF
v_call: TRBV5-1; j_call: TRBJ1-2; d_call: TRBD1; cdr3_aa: CASSQGTDANYGYTF
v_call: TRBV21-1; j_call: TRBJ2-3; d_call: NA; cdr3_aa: CARYCNPLAGGPDTQYF
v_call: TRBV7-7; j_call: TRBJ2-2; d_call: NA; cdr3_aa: CASSLVGNANTGELFF